Here is one T cell receptor (beta chain) with its context. The antigen it binds to is not known. No much larger clone is present one base from it, and per-base qualities are unavailable. In light of the paper, this sample's time point label describes: cells obtained before transplantation from donor or recipient. CD3+CD4+ and CD3+CD8+ populations were FACS-sorted from unstimulated pre-transplant donor and recipient cells taken from spleen or lymph nodes. This record belongs to a study of graft-versus-host responses after intestinal transplantation (dated by TCRdb to the early 2020s). Describing the broader study: The transplants that recipients got were multivisceral, liver-intestinal, or isolated intestinal. All recipients received anti-thymocyte globulin induction followed by maintenance tacrolimus and steroids for about three years. After intestinal transplantation, graft-versus-host and host-versus-graft alloreactive T cell clones in the graft, circulation and bone marrow were tracked using bulk TCR-beta CDR3 sequencing. To identify alloreactive clones, pre-transplant mixed lymphocyte reaction products were sequenced and then compared with unstimulated pre-transplant donor and recipient T cells. Of the 20 to 30 intestinal transplant recipients enrolled in the cohort, one of whom was a retransplant, 3 patients without pretransplant specimens were excluded. Donor T cell macrochimerism was defined as a peak of at least 4% donor T cells among recipient peripheral blood mononuclear cells. Rather than going through the commercial service, samples from a few later patients were sequenced in-house on an Illumina MiSeq and processed with MiXCR.

The CDR3 runs 17 residues from the cysteine to the phenylalanine. Of all the DNA, just the CDR3 is kept, 51 bases in frame from base 1. The germline V gene sets CDR1 to MDHEN and CDR2 to SYDVKM. Trimming takes 6 bases off V and 0 bases off J; junction bases not matched to a gene: 10. Summary of the overall study and its limitations: The relatively low number and heterogeneity of intestinal transplant patients limited the conclusions. In patients with donor T cell macrochimerism, the allografts had high GvH to HvG T cell clonal ratios. Early after transplant, declines in HvG clones were associated with peak levels of circulating GvH clones. GvH clones turned up in recipient bone marrow, with some appearing earlier in ileal mucosa or blood, a pattern consistent with an intestinal mucosal origin.

Receptors were amplified or captured by the immunoSEQ multiplex PCR assay. For most patients, genomic DNA was isolated with the Qiagen DNeasy Blood and Tissue Kit and sent frozen to Adaptive Biotechnologies for TCR sequencing. For most patients, high-throughput TCR-beta CDR3 sequencing of genomic DNA was performed by Adaptive Biotechnologies. For the original study's pipeline: Adaptive's ImmunoSEQ software was the source of the TCR sequencing data for about 20 patients, while a few other patients were processed with MiXCR and VDJtools. To correct CD4 versus CD8 sorting errors, sequences present in both subsets at a frequency ratio below 5:1 were removed. Because the origin of CDR3 nucleotide sequences shared between donor and recipient could not be assigned, those sequences were removed. To be classed as alloreactive, a clone needed at least 2-fold expansion over unstimulated cells and a minimum CFSE-low frequency of 0.002% (template counts) or 0.001% (read counts). Clones detected in sequenced pre-transplant spleen, lymph node, or MLR CFSE-low populations of the donor or recipient were defined as mappable. The cumulative frequency of alloreactive clones was calculated as a percentage of all sequences, weighted by copy number. This immuneACCESS table, as held by TCRdb, lists in-frame sequences with V and J called but not all clones. Of the missing ones, under half trace to an unresolved V gene in checked studies; the others have no known cause. V and J calls and clone size are as listed in that table; D and trimming were resolved from the DNA. Recorded for this sample are more than 95,000 clones; approximately 90% of them occurred a single time. The biggest ten clones account for over 0.15% of the sample.

This receptor chain uses TRBV28 and TRBJ1-4, with 7 central nucleotides matching TRBD1. The sequencing used unstimulated CD4+ T cells sorted from spleen or lymph node cells, collected before intestinal transplant. The source of this sequence is a human donor who received an intestinal transplant. The sequenced DNA is TGTGCCAGCAGCCACGGGACAGAGGCGTCAACTAATGAAAAACTGTTTTTT. This is translated as CASSHGTEASTNEKLFF. The variable domain in full, with residues beyond the CDR3 obtained from the reference TRBV28 and TRBJ1-4 genes, is DVKVTQSSRYLVKRTGEKVFLECVQDMDHENMFWYRQDPGLGLRLIYFSYDVKMKEKGDIPEGYSVSREKKERFSLILESASTNQTSMYLCASSHGTEASTNEKLFFGSGTQLSVL.